This T cell receptor beta chain was observed in a study of graft-versus-host responses after intestinal transplantation. The wider study: Multivisceral, liver-intestinal, or isolated intestinal grafts were transplanted into recipients. Study-level points and caveats: Recipient marrow harbored GvH clones, some of which surfaced first in ileum or blood.

This clone occurred once. The antigen remains undetermined. The CDR3 extends over 13 amino acids. Germline CDR1 is SGHRS and CDR2 is YFSETQ. Trimming took off 3 bases at V and 9 bases at J, with 13 bases between the two ends. Generated by immunoSEQ multiplex PCR, the TCRdb table keeps only in-frame clones and is missing some. The sample has about 48,000 clones; 92% are singletons. This TCR derives from a human donor who was the organ donor for an intestinal transplant. Sequencing was performed on unstimulated CD4+ T cells sorted from spleen or lymph node cells, taken before transplant. The chain joins TRBV5-1 to TRBJ2-1; TRBD2 is a possible D gene (6 bases). The CDR3 protein is CASSSLALIEQFF. The CDR3 region has the DNA TGCGCCAGCAGCTCACTAGCTCTCATTGAGCAGTTCTTC. Full variable domain (outside the CDR3, taken from reference TRBV5-1 and TRBJ2-1): KAGVTQTPRYLIKTRGQQVTLSCSPISGHRSVSWYQQTPGQGLQFLFEYFSETQRNKGNFPGRFSGRQFSNSRSEMNVSTLELGDSALYLCASSSLALIEQFFGPGTRLTVL.